One sample yielded the 30 T cell receptor beta chains listed below, sequenced in a study of shared clonotypes between healthy human individuals (dated by TCRdb to 2019 to 2021). The library relied on the immunoSEQ multiplex PCR assay. TCRdb stores this immuneACCESS table with in-frame sequences only. Part of the clones is absent; in the studies checked, under half of the shortfall reflects unresolved V genes, and no reason is known for the rest. Across this sample there are about 960,000 clones, with around 80% seen only once. In total, the top ten clones hold about 1.5% of the sample. Input material: memory CD4+ T cells sorted from blood. Read against the paper, the sample's cell subset or site label means: CD45RA-negative fraction. The receptors originated from a man aged 18-30 years in good health.

V gene TRBV19 combines with J gene TRBJ1-1, with 8 nucleotides matching TRBD1. Per germline, CDR1 LNHDA and CDR2 SQIVND (reference sequence). This CDR3 is built from 15 residues. J lost 4 bases, V lost 4 bases, and 8 bases had no gene match. CDR3 protein: CASSRPGQVGTEAFF. The CDR3 nucleotides are TGTGCCAGTAGTAGACCGGGACAGGTAGGCACTGAAGCTTTCTTT.

Concerning this clone itself: Different DNA sequences within this sample yield the same CDR3. The chain uses TRBV18 and TRBJ2-5, with unresolved D. V lost 4 bases, J lost 0 bases, and 6 bases lay in between. The CDR3 covers 13 residues. CDR1 and CDR2 (germline): KGHSH, LQKENI. The DNA of the CDR3 is TGTGCCAGCTCACGAGGCTACCAAGAGACCCAGTACTTC. Residues: CASSRGYQETQYF.

Of note for this clone: Other DNA sequences within the sample encode an identical CDR3. The genes are TRBV6-6 and TRBJ1-6, with a tentative D call TRBD1 (6 bases). Germline CDR1 reads MNHNY; CDR2 reads SVGAGI (reference sequence). This CDR3 has 14 residues. Trimming left V 3 bases short and J 7 bases short, with 10 bases between. The CDR3, as DNA: TGTGCCAGCAGTTATTTGGACAGAAATTCACCCCTCCACTTT. This codes for CASSYLDRNSPLHF.

This clone was seen a few times. The chain couples TRBV28 to TRBJ2-1, with 9 bases identical to TRBD1. Germline-derived CDR1 and CDR2 are MDHEN and SYDVKM. The CDR3 consists of 14 residues. The V gene end was trimmed by 7 bases and the J gene end by 12 bases; junction bases not matched to a gene: 13. The CDR3 DNA follows: TGTGCCAGCACCGGGACAGGGATTACAATGAGGCAGTTCTTC. It specifies CASTGTGITMRQFF.

Details on this clone: Additional DNA sequences in this sample encode the identical CDR3. The chain has TRBV9 and TRBJ2-3, with D possibly matching TRBD2 (5 bases). Trimming removed 0 bases from V and 1 base from J, with 9 bases in between. Germline V gene sequence: CDR1 SGDLS, CDR2 YYNGEE. The CDR3 has 15 amino acids. The CDR3 region is CASSVGGRGTDTQYF. The CDR3 DNA reads TGTGCCAGCAGCGTAGGCGGGCGCGGCACAGATACGCAGTATTTT.

The chain couples TRBV7-2 to TRBJ1-2, with TRBD1 matching over 7 bases. J lost 5 bases, V lost 5 bases, and 5 bases had no gene match. This CDR3 has 13 residues. Germline V gives CDR1 SGHTA, CDR2 FQGNSA. The CDR3 loop reads CASSPPTGYGYTF. In DNA form, the CDR3 reads TGTGCCAGCAGCCCGCCGACAGGGTATGGCTACACCTTC.

DNA of the CDR3: TGCGCCAGCAGCCTGGGACTGCCTGTCCCTGAAGCTTTCTTT. This translates into CASSLGLPVPEAFF. This sequence joins TRBV5-1 and TRBJ1-1, with D tentatively TRBD1 (5 bases). Looked up from germline, CDR1 is SGHRS and CDR2 is YFSETQ. The CDR3 is 14 amino acids. V was pared by 4 bases and J by 6 bases, with 16 bases between.

V and J are TRBV28 and TRBJ2-7, with unresolved D. This CDR3 is 17 amino acids long. V was clipped by 6 bases and J by 0 bases, with 21 bases between them. Germline V lookup: CDR1 MDHEN, CDR2 SYDVKM. The CDR3 bases are TGTGCCAGCAGCTTAACGGGTCCGGCAGGTAGCTCCTACGAGCAGTACTTC. Its translation is CASSLTGPAGSSYEQYF.

The chain joins TRBV9 to TRBJ1-2; 7 nucleotides align to TRBD1. The CDR3 is made up of 12 amino acids. After removal of 2 bases from V and 8 bases from J, the junction contained 3 bases not matched to a gene. Germline V gene lookup returns CDR1 SGDLS and CDR2 YYNGEE. CDR3 DNA: TGTGCCAGCAGCGTCGACAGGGACGGCTACACCTTC. Translating gives CASSVDRDGYTF.

This clone came up once. The V and J genes are TRBV28 and TRBJ1-1, with 8 positions matching TRBD1. In germline, CDR1 is MDHEN, CDR2 SYDVKM. V was pared by 5 bases and J by 6 bases, with 2 bases of the junction left unmatched. The CDR3 length is 12 residues. This chain's CDR3 is CASSGDRPEAFF. The CDR3 DNA is TGTGCCAGCAGTGGGGACAGGCCTGAAGCTTTCTTT.

This chain joins TRBV5-4 and TRBJ2-2; a possible D gene is TRBD1 (6 bases). The germline CDR1 and CDR2 sequences are SGHNT and YYREEE (reference sequence). The CDR3 runs 15 residues. Trimming took 4 bases from V and 0 from J, leaving 10 bases between them. The CDR3 coding sequence is TGTGCCAGCAGCCTGGACAGCCCGAACACCGGGGAGCTGTTTTTT. Amino acid sequence: CASSLDSPNTGELFF.

In its sample, this clone was seen a few times. The chain combines TRBV5-1 with TRBJ1-6; 8 bases match TRBD1. The CDR3 consists of 16 residues. After removal of 4 bases from V and 0 bases from J, the junction contained 3 bases not matched to a gene. Germline CDR1 and CDR2: SGHRS and YFSETQ. Here the CDR3 reads CASSGTGGSYNSPLHF. The CDR3, as DNA: TGCGCCAGCAGCGGAACAGGGGGCTCCTATAATTCACCCCTCCACTTT.

V and J are TRBV11-1 and TRBJ2-1; possibly TRBD1 for D (6 bases). CDR1 and CDR2 (germline): SGHAT, FQDESV (reference sequence). The CDR3 extends over 14 amino acids. Trimming removed 1 base from V and 7 bases from J, with 11 bases in between. CDR3 in DNA: TGTGCCAGCAGCTTAGGGAACAGGGCTAATGAGCAGTTCTTC. Its protein is CASSLGNRANEQFF.

There are a few counts of this clone. This CDR3 is also generated by other DNA sequences in the sample. V is TRBV28 and J is TRBJ1-5; TRBD1 is a possible D gene (5 bases). The CDR3 runs 14 residues. The germline V and J ends were trimmed by 2 bases and 4 bases, with 9 bases remaining between them. The germline V gene has CDR1 MDHEN and CDR2 SYDVKM. CDR3 protein: CASSLTGPNQPQHF. The CDR3 DNA follows: TGTGCCAGCAGTTTAACAGGCCCAAATCAGCCCCAGCATTTT.

This chain uses TRBV12-5 with TRBJ1-1; no clear D. CDR1 is LGHNT, CDR2 FRNRAP, per germline. V lost 1 base to trimming and J lost 10 bases, with 13 bases between them. There are 13 residues in the CDR3. The CDR3 protein is CASGLAQGERAFF. The CDR3 bases are TGTGCTAGTGGTTTGGCCCAAGGAGAAAGAGCTTTCTTT.

This clone was recorded many times. The chain combines TRBV5-1 with TRBJ1-6, with D possibly being TRBD1 (5 bases). Germline V gene sequence: CDR1 SGHRS, CDR2 YFSETQ. There are 14 residues in the CDR3. Trimming cost V 1 base and J 10 bases, with 12 bases left between them. DNA for the CDR3: TGCGCCAGCAGCTTGAAAATGGGGGACTCACCCCTCCACTTT. It encodes CASSLKMGDSPLHF.

The chain joins TRBV4-1 to TRBJ2-5; tentative D call: TRBD1 (5 bases). This CDR3 has 12 amino acids. Per germline, CDR1 MGHRA and CDR2 YSYEKL. Trimming left V 5 bases short and J 5 bases short, with 9 bases between. The CDR3 protein is CASSSRQETQYF. CDR3 DNA: TGCGCCAGCAGCTCACGACAGGAGACCCAGTACTTC.

This clone was observed a single time. The V call is TRBV5-5, the J call TRBJ2-7; D not certain. The CDR3 runs to 15 residues. Germline V gene sequence: CDR1 SGHKS, CDR2 YYEKEE (reference sequence). The V end lost 0 bases, the J end lost 2 bases, and 12 bases lay between the germline ends. The CDR3 spells CASSLVIQETYEQYF. The CDR3 DNA follows: TGTGCCAGCAGCTTGGTTATTCAGGAAACCTACGAGCAGTACTTC.

This chain uses TRBV18 with TRBJ2-5; no reliable D call. Between the trimmed V and J ends, which lost 2 bases and 3 bases, there was a span of 10 bases. The CDR3 consists of 14 residues. Germline values: CDR1 KGHSH, CDR2 LQKENI. The CDR3 reads CASSPGKIEETQYF. DNA for the CDR3: TGTGCCAGCTCACCAGGGAAGATTGAAGAGACCCAGTACTTC.

The gene calls are TRBV4-3 and TRBJ2-7, with D tentatively TRBD1 or TRBD2 (5 bases each). This CDR3 spans 16 amino acids. Germline V lookup: CDR1 LGHNA, CDR2 YSLEER. V lost 0 bases to trimming and J lost 2 bases, with 14 bases between them. DNA of the CDR3: TGCGCCAGCAGCCAAGATGGGACGGCCTTAACCTACGAGCAGTACTTC. It codes for CASSQDGTALTYEQYF.

The table lists this clone with a count of one. The chain joins TRBV7-2 to TRBJ1-4; no reliable D call. The germline gives CDR1 SGHTA, CDR2 FQGNSA. Trimming cost V 3 bases and J 7 bases, with 12 bases left between them. The CDR3 spans 14 residues. The CDR3 is CASSLKGLGEKLFF. Written as DNA, the CDR3 is TGTGCCAGCAGCTTGAAGGGTTTGGGTGAAAAACTGTTTTTT.

The chain joins TRBV2 to TRBJ2-1, with TRBD2 matching 9 bases. V lost 0 bases and J lost 10; bases outside the gene matches: 4. The CDR3 contains 14 residues. Per germline, CDR1 SNHLY and CDR2 FYNNEI. The CDR3 reads CASSEAPSGTEQFF. The CDR3 region has the DNA TGTGCCAGCAGTGAAGCGCCTAGCGGGACCGAGCAGTTCTTC.

V is TRBV10-3 and J is TRBJ1-5; D is perhaps TRBD1 (6 bases). CDR3 length equals 13 residues. V lost 8 bases, J lost 6 bases, and 14 bases lay in between. From germline, CDR1 is ENHRY and CDR2 SYGVKD. This chain's CDR3 is CAIAGAGGQPQHF. The DNA of the CDR3 is TGTGCCATCGCAGGGGCTGGCGGTCAGCCCCAGCATTTT.

V usage is TRBV5-1 and J usage is TRBJ1-2; D ambiguous. V lost 4 bases to trimming and J lost 8 bases, with 18 bases between them. The CDR3 totals 14 residues. CDR1 is SGHRS, CDR2 YFSETQ, per germline. The CDR3 loop reads CASSEPSPEGGYTF. The CDR3 DNA follows: TGCGCCAGCAGCGAGCCGTCCCCTGAGGGAGGCTACACCTTC.

This rearrangement joins TRBV7-9 to TRBJ2-5; the match to TRBD1 covers 11 bases. V dropped 5 bases and J dropped 5; count of bases not matched to a gene: 13. The germline gives CDR1 SEHNR, CDR2 FQNEAQ (reference sequence). The CDR3 covers 17 residues. CDR3 coding DNA: TGTGCCAGCAGCCCTCCACGTAAGGACAGGGGGCGGGAGACCCAGTACTTC. Protein: CASSPPRKDRGRETQYF.

The chain uses TRBV7-9 and TRBJ1-1, with 10 bases fitting TRBD1. Germline assignment: CDR1 SEHNR and CDR2 FQNEAQ (reference sequence). The CDR3 length is 18 residues. The J segment lost 3 bases and the V segment lost 5 bases, leaving 15 bases of the junction unmatched. CDR3 amino acids: CASSHPNPGTGVDTEAFF. The CDR3 DNA reads TGTGCCAGCAGCCATCCTAACCCCGGGACAGGGGTTGACACTGAAGCTTTCTTT.

The chain joins TRBV9 to TRBJ2-3, with 7 nucleotides matching TRBD1. CDR1 and CDR2 from the germline V gene are SGDLS and YYNGEE. This CDR3 region has 15 residues. J lost 3 bases, V lost 0 bases, and 4 bases had no gene match. CDR3 sequence: CASSVGTGMTDTQYF. In nucleotides, the CDR3 is TGTGCCAGCAGCGTAGGGACAGGAATGACAGATACGCAGTATTTT. Looking up the rest from reference TRBV9 and TRBJ2-3 gives the full variable domain: DSGVTQTPKHLITATGQRVTLRCSPRSGDLSVYWYQQSLDQGLQFLIQYYNGEERAKGNILERFSAQQFPDLHSELNLSSLELGDSALYFCASSVGTGMTDTQYFGPGTRLTVL.

The chain recombines TRBV6-1 with TRBJ2-7; D ambiguous. Germline V gene lookup returns CDR1 MNHNS and CDR2 SASEGT. The V gene lost 4 bases and the J gene lost 0 bases, with 10 bases spanning the gap. This CDR3 has 14 residues. CDR3 loop: CASSAQLSSYEQYF. The CDR3 DNA reads as TGTGCCAGCAGTGCCCAGCTTTCCTCCTACGAGCAGTACTTC.

The gene calls are TRBV5-8 and TRBJ1-2; 8 bases map to TRBD1. The CDR3 spans 13 residues. The V gene end was trimmed by 6 bases and the J gene end by 5 bases; junction bases not matched to a gene: 6. Germline V CDR1 and CDR2: SGHTS, YDEGEE. The CDR3 region is CASNFDRGYGYTF. CDR3 DNA sequence: TGTGCCAGCAACTTCGACAGGGGATATGGCTACACCTTC. Full variable domain (rest looked up from reference TRBV5-8 and TRBJ1-2): EAGVTQSPTHLIKTRGQQATLRCSPISGHTSVYWYQQALGLGLQFLLWYDEGEERNRGNFPPRFSGRQFPNYSSELNVNALELEDSALYLCASNFDRGYGYTFGSGTRLTVV.

As for this clone: Additional DNA sequences in this sample encode the identical CDR3. V gene TRBV5-4 combines with J gene TRBJ2-3, with 13 bases that match TRBD2. CDR1 is SGHNT, CDR2 YYREEE, per germline (reference sequence). The CDR3 is 16 amino acids. The trim removed 0 bases at V and 3 bases at J, leaving 1 base unmatched. The CDR3 sequence: CASSLGGLAGTDTQYF. CDR3 coding DNA: TGTGCCAGCAGCTTGGGGGGACTAGCGGGGACAGATACGCAGTATTTT.